Detailed here is one TCR beta chain. There are 14 residues in the CDR3. Trimming shortened V by 3 bases and J by 3 bases, and 8 bases separated the two germline ends. Germline CDR1 LGHNA, CDR2 YSLEER. These data come from a study of blood T cell repertoires in COVID-19. Across the study: The study drew acute and convalescent COVID-19 samples from the United States, Italy and Spain. The cDNA or gDNA used as material had been derived from T cells, B-cell-depleted T cells, or PBMCs.

Original processing methods: Reference gene primer amplification gave nucleated cell count estimates. Clones were read by immunoSEQ multiplex PCR, and TCRdb kept only the in-frame ones, dropping some. Clonal size and the V and J genes are those of that table, whereas D and trimming came from the DNA. Of 140,000 to 150,000 clones in the sample, around 84% were seen once. The clonotype originates from a man between 60 and 75 years old with active or convalescent COVID-19. The chain couples TRBV4-3 to TRBJ2-2, with D perhaps matching TRBD1 (5 bases). Source material: peripheral blood. The DNA for the CDR3 is TGCGCCAGCAGCCACAGGGCCCACACCGGGGAGCTGTTTTTT. Protein product: CASSHRAHTGELFF.